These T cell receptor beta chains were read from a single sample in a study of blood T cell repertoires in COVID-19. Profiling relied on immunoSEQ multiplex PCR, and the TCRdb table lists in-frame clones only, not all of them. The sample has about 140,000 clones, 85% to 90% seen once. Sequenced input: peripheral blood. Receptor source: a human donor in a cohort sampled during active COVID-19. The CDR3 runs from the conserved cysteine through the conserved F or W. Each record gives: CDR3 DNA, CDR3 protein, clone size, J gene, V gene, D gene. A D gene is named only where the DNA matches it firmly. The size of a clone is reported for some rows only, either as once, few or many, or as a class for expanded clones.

CDR3nt: TGCAGTGCTAGTTTACTAGCGGTTAGCTCCTACAATGAGCAGTTCTTC
CDR3aa: CSASLLAVSSYNEQFF
abundance: medium-sized
j_gene: TRBJ2-1
v_gene: TRBV20-1
d_gene: TRBD2

CDR3nt: TGTGCCAGCAGCAAGCGACAGGGGGCGACCCCAGATACGCAGTATTTT
CDR3aa: CASSKRQGATPDTQYF
abundance: -
j_gene: TRBJ2-3
v_gene: TRBV9
d_gene: TRBD1

CDR3nt: TGTGCCTGGACCCAGGGACAGGGCACAGATACGCAGTATTTT
CDR3aa: CAWTQGQGTDTQYF
abundance: -
j_gene: TRBJ2-3
v_gene: TRBV30
d_gene: TRBD1

CDR3nt: TGTGCCAGCTCACCCGGTAGCTCTGGAAACACCATATATTTT
CDR3aa: CASSPGSSGNTIYF
abundance: -
j_gene: TRBJ1-3
v_gene: TRBV18
d_gene: -

CDR3nt: TGTGCCAGCAGCTTTTTCAGGGACAGCTCTTATGGCTACACCTTC
CDR3aa: CASSFFRDSSYGYTF
abundance: -
j_gene: TRBJ1-2
v_gene: TRBV7-2
d_gene: TRBD1

CDR3nt: TGTGCCAGTAGTAGTCCGGGAAGTAACGAGCAGTACTTC
CDR3aa: CASSSPGSNEQYF
abundance: -
j_gene: TRBJ2-7
v_gene: TRBV19
d_gene: -

CDR3nt: TGTGCCAGCAGCTTGATATATGGGACTAGCGGGAGGGTCGGGAATGAGCAGTTCTTC
CDR3aa: CASSLIYGTSGRVGNEQFF
abundance: -
j_gene: TRBJ2-1
v_gene: TRBV5-5
d_gene: TRBD2

CDR3nt: TGTGCCAGCAGCTCCCGACAGGGGGGAAACACCATATATTTT
CDR3aa: CASSSRQGGNTIYF
abundance: -
j_gene: TRBJ1-3
v_gene: TRBV7-6
d_gene: TRBD1

CDR3nt: TGTGCCAGCAGTCCGGGGACAGGAGCTTTTGGCTACACCTTC
CDR3aa: CASSPGTGAFGYTF
abundance: -
j_gene: TRBJ1-2
v_gene: TRBV28
d_gene: TRBD1

CDR3nt: TGTGCCAGCAGCGACCCTCTCGGACAGGGATCAGAGCAGTTCTTC
CDR3aa: CASSDPLGQGSEQFF
abundance: -
j_gene: TRBJ2-1
v_gene: TRBV7-3
d_gene: TRBD1

CDR3nt: TGTGCCAGCAGCCTGAGACTGACCGGAAGGATAGCCGGGGAGCTGTTTTTT
CDR3aa: CASSLRLTGRIAGELFF
abundance: -
j_gene: TRBJ2-2
v_gene: TRBV7-6
d_gene: -

CDR3nt: TGTGCCAGCAGCTTAAGCCTGACAGGAAGAGCCACAGATACGCAGTATTTT
CDR3aa: CASSLSLTGRATDTQYF
abundance: -
j_gene: TRBJ2-3
v_gene: TRBV7-2
d_gene: -

CDR3nt: TGTGCCAGCAGCTTGACAGGACAGGGTTCCTATGGCTACACCTTC
CDR3aa: CASSLTGQGSYGYTF
abundance: few
j_gene: TRBJ1-2
v_gene: TRBV5-5
d_gene: TRBD1

CDR3nt: TGTGCCAGCAGCCCCCGACAGGGTTTATACGAGCAGTACTTC
CDR3aa: CASSPRQGLYEQYF
abundance: -
j_gene: TRBJ2-7
v_gene: TRBV28
d_gene: TRBD1

CDR3nt: TGTGCCAGTAGTATAGATCGGACAGCCTCTGGGGCCAACGTCCTGACTTTC
CDR3aa: CASSIDRTASGANVLTF
abundance: once
j_gene: TRBJ2-6
v_gene: TRBV19
d_gene: -

CDR3nt: TGCGCCAGCAGCCAAGCGGCACACCAAGCGGATTCACCCCTCCACTTT
CDR3aa: CASSQAAHQADSPLHF
abundance: -
j_gene: TRBJ1-6
v_gene: TRBV4-1
d_gene: -

CDR3nt: TGCGCCAGCAGCCCGGGACAGTTTTACAATTCACCCCTCCACTTT
CDR3aa: CASSPGQFYNSPLHF
abundance: -
j_gene: TRBJ1-6
v_gene: TRBV5-1
d_gene: TRBD1

CDR3nt: TGTGCCTGGAGTGTATGGGCAGCCAATTCACCCCTCCACTTT
CDR3aa: CAWSVWAANSPLHF
abundance: -
j_gene: TRBJ1-6
v_gene: TRBV30
d_gene: -

CDR3nt: TGTGCCAGCAGCCAAGACAGCGGGGGGAAGACCCAGTACTTC
CDR3aa: CASSQDSGGKTQYF
abundance: few
j_gene: TRBJ2-5
v_gene: TRBV3-1/TRBV3-2
d_gene: TRBD2

CDR3nt: TGCGCCAGCAGCCTTGGGACTAGCGGGAGCTACGAGCAGTACTTC
CDR3aa: CASSLGTSGSYEQYF
abundance: -
j_gene: TRBJ2-7
v_gene: TRBV5-1
d_gene: TRBD2

CDR3nt: TGTGCCAGCAGCGTAGCTTCACAGGGGGGGTTCTTC
CDR3aa: CASSVASQGGFF
abundance: -
j_gene: TRBJ2-1
v_gene: TRBV9
d_gene: TRBD1

CDR3nt: TGCGCCAGCAGCCAAGGGGACAGGGCCTCCTATAATTCACCCCTCCACTTT
CDR3aa: CASSQGDRASYNSPLHF
abundance: -
j_gene: TRBJ1-6
v_gene: TRBV4-1
d_gene: TRBD1

CDR3nt: TGTGCCAGTAGTCCGGGACTAGCGGAGTTCGCGAACACCGGGGAGCTGTTTTTT
CDR3aa: CASSPGLAEFANTGELFF
abundance: -
j_gene: TRBJ2-2
v_gene: TRBV19
d_gene: TRBD2

CDR3nt: TGTGCCACCAGCCAGGGGGCCTACGAGCAGTACTTC
CDR3aa: CATSQGAYEQYF
abundance: -
j_gene: TRBJ2-7
v_gene: TRBV24-1
d_gene: TRBD1